Described below is a single TCR beta chain sequence and its context. What it binds is not known. Method: immunoSEQ multiplex PCR; TCRdb's copy keeps in-frame clones and lacks some. The data contain approximately 150,000 clones, less than 90% of them seen just once; the ten biggest clones take up less than 20%. This entry comes from a study of radiation and T cells in renal cell carcinoma. The time point was: blood 4 weeks post-SBRT, at nephrectomy. As for treatment: 15 Gy SBRT to primary tumor, nephrectomy 4 weeks later. Clear cell pathology was present in this patient's renal cell carcinoma. The length of the CDR3 is 11 residues. Study outcomes and limitations: Without pretreatment biopsies, baseline tumor clonotype presence was undetermined.

The chain combines TRBV21-1 with TRBJ2-3; the table assigns TRBD2, which was not confirmed against the DNA. TRBV21-1 is assigned pseudogene status. This TCR came from a woman aged 45-65 years with renal cell carcinoma. The sequenced sample was blood, obtained from a patient whose treatment included radiotherapy and nephrectomy. The CDR3, as DNA: TGTGCCAGCTCTCGCACAGATACGCAGTATTTT. This codes for CASSRTDTQYF.